The 2 T cell receptor beta chains listed next were all sequenced from one sample in a study of blood T cells in healthy people across ages. Using a J-beta primer mix together with a sample-barcoded 5' primer, a second PCR was run for roughly 6 to 12 cycles. In TCRdb, the 5' RACE reads were re-called with MiXCR into one record per CDR3 protein. The data show about a million distinct CDR3 sequences, with under 50% seen just once and around an eighth held by the top ten. Sequencing was performed on blood. The receptors come from a man aged 30-40 years in good health.

J is TRBJ2-1 and V is TRBV6-5; tentatively, D is TRBD1 (6 bases). The CDR3 runs 17 residues. The V gene lost 1 base and the J gene lost 0 bases, with 13 bases spanning the gap. Germline CDR1 and CDR2: MNHEY and SVGAGI. CDR3 DNA sequence: TGTGCCAGCAGTTACTTGGGGGCAGGGAGCTCCTACAATGAGCAGTTCTTC. Translated: CASSYLGAGSSYNEQFF.

The chain uses TRBV11-2 and TRBJ2-5; D is undetermined. The J call may be wrong; the DNA end is better matched by TRBJ2-7. The V gene's germline CDR1 is SGHAT and CDR2 FQNNGV. The CDR3 has 12 residues. CDR3 nucleotide sequence: TGTGCCAGCAGCCGGGTCCTCGGCGAGCAGTACTTC. It specifies CASSRVLGEQYF.